Below, 2 T cell receptor beta chains from the same sample are listed, as sequenced in a study of blood T cell repertoires in COVID-19. Libraries were prepared by immunoSEQ multiplex PCR; TCRdb keeps only in-frame clonotypes and omits some of them. The table includes over 150,000 clones, roughly 80% detected once. Material for sequencing was peripheral blood. The receptors come from a woman older than 75 with COVID-19, enrolled during active disease.

This clone was observed at least ten times. The genes are TRBV5-1 and TRBJ1-6; a weak D match, TRBD1 (6 bases). Trimming removed 9 bases at V and 9 bases at J, with 22 bases between. Germline CDR1 reads SGHRS; CDR2 reads YFSETQ. This CDR3 is built from 15 residues. The CDR3 region has the DNA TGCGCCACCACCTCCCGGGGGGCGTCGAGTTCACCCCTCCACTTT. This encodes CATTSRGASSSPLHF.

The chain is built from TRBV24-1 and TRBJ2-7; 7 bases fit TRBD2. Trimming at V came to 4 bases and at J to 3 bases, leaving 5 bases not matched to a gene. This CDR3 has 14 amino acids. CDR1 is KGHDR and CDR2 is SFDVKD in the germline V gene. CDR3 coding DNA: TGTGCCACCAGTGAGGCCGGGGAGGGCTACGAGCAGTACTTC. It specifies CATSEAGEGYEQYF.